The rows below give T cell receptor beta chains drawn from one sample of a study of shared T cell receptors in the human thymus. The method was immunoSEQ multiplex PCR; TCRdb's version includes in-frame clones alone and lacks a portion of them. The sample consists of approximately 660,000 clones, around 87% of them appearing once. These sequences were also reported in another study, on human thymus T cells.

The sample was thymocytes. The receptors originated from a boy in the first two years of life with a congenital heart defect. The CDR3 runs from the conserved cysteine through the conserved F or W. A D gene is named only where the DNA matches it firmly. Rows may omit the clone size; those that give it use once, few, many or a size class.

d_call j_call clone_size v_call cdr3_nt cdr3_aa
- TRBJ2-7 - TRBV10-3 TGTGCCATCAGTGAGGGTAGGGGGACGGCAGCGTGGGAGCAGTACTTC CAISEGRGTAAWEQYF
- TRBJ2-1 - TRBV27 TGTGCCAGCACCCTAAGAGGTGAGCAGTTCTTC CASTLRGEQFF
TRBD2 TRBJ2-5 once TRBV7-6 TGTGCCAGCAGTTTAACAGCGGGAGGCCTGGAGACCCAGTACTTC CASSLTAGGLETQYF
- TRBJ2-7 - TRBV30 TGTGCCTGGACCCGAAGCGGACTCTACGAGCAGTACTTC CAWTRSGLYEQYF
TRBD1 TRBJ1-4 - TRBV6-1 TGTGCCAGCAGTGGGGACACAGGGGGCGCGGGGGTAATTGAAAAACTGTTTTTT CASSGDTGGAGVIEKLFF
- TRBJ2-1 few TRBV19 TGTGCCAGTAGTATAGACTCCCCCGAGGCCCTGGAGAATGAGCAGTTCTTC CASSIDSPEALENEQFF
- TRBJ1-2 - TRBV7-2 TGTGCCAGCAGCCCCTCCCGAAGCCCCTATGGCTACACCTTC CASSPSRSPYGYTF
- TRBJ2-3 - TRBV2 TGTGCCAGCAGTGAAGTCGGAGACCGCACAGATACGCAGTATTTT CASSEVGDRTDTQYF
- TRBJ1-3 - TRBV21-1 TGTGCCAGCAGCAAAGGCGCACCCTCTGGAAACACCATATATTTT CASSKGAPSGNTIYF
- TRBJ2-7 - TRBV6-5 TGTGCCAGCAGTTACTCACGCGCCTACGAGCAGTACTTC CASSYSRAYEQYF
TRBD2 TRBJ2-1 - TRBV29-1 TGCAGCGTTGAAGATCCTAGGCGGGAGCCTTACAATGAGCAGTTCTTC CSVEDPRREPYNEQFF
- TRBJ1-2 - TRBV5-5 TGTGCCAGCAGCTTGGCGCCGGGAGCCAACTATGGCTACACCTTC CASSLAPGANYGYTF
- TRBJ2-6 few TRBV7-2 TGTGCCAGCAGCTTAGGGCAAACTGGGGCCAACGTCCTGACTTTC CASSLGQTGANVLTF
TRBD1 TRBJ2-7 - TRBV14 TGTGCCAGCAGCCAACGGGACAGGGTTCGTAAGTACGAGCAGTACTTC CASSQRDRVRKYEQYF
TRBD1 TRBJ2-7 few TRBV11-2 TGTGCCAGCAGCCCGCCGGGACAGGGCCTAGGCCACTCCTACGAGCAGTACTTC CASSPPGQGLGHSYEQYF
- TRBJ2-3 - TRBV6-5 TGTGCCAGCGGGACAAAATTTACAGATACGCAGTATTTT CASGTKFTDTQYF
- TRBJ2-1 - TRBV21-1 TGTGCCAGCAGCGAACAGCTCTCCTACAATGAGCAGTTCTTC CASSEQLSYNEQFF
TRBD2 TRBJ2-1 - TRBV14 TGTGCCAGCAGCCAAGATTCGGGGGCGGGAGGGCCGTTTTTTGTCTACAATGAGCAGTTCTTC CASSQDSGAGGPFFVYNEQFF
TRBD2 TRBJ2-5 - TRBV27 TGTGCCAGCAGTTTACGGGGGAGGGGGACCCAGTACTTC CASSLRGRGTQYF
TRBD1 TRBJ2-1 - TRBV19 TGTGCCAGTAGTCCTAAGGGACAGGGGGTTTATGAGCAGTTCTTC CASSPKGQGVYEQFF
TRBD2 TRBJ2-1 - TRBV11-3 TGTGCCAGCAGCTTCGAACGGAGCGGGGGGAACTCCTACAATGAGCAGTTCTTC CASSFERSGGNSYNEQFF
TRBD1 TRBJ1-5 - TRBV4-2 TGTGCCAGCAGCCGACAGGGGAAGAATCAGCCCCAGCATTTT CASSRQGKNQPQHF
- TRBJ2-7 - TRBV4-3 TGCGCCAGCAGCCAGTACCCCCGGGACTCCTACGAGCAGTACTTC CASSQYPRDSYEQYF
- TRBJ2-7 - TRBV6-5 TGTGCCAGCAGTCAAGACCTCAGCGGCTTCCACGAGCAGTACTTC CASSQDLSGFHEQYF
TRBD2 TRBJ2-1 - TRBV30 TGTGCCTGGAGTGACCTAGCGGGACACTACAATGAGCAGTTCTTC CAWSDLAGHYNEQFF
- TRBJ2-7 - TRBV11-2 TGTGCCAGCAGCACCGCGGCGCCCGAGCAGTACTTC CASSTAAPEQYF
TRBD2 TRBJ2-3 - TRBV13 TGTGCCAGCAGCTGCAGGGCGGGAGGCGGGAATACGCAGTATTTT CASSCRAGGGNTQYF
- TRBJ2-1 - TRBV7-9 TGTGCCAGCAGCGTCCCACAGGGCTCCTACAATGAGCAGTTCTTC CASSVPQGSYNEQFF
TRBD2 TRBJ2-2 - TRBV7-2 TGTGCCAGCAGCTCAAGCGGGAGTACTGCCCCTACCGGGGAGCTGTTTTTT CASSSSGSTAPTGELFF
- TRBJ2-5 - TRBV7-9 TGTGCCAGCAGCTTTTCGGGGGGCTTTAGGATAAAGACCCAGTACTTC CASSFSGGFRIKTQYF
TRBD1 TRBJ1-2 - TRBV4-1 TGCGCCAGCAGCCAAGGGGGAGACAGGGGAAACGGCTACACCTTC CASSQGGDRGNGYTF
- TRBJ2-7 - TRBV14 TGTGCCAGCAGCCAGCGGGGCGGCGAGCAGTACTTC CASSQRGGEQYF
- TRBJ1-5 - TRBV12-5 TGTGCTAGTGGTTTGGTACCCCGCGGGGAGGGGTGGAATCAGCCCCAGCATTTT CASGLVPRGEGWNQPQHF
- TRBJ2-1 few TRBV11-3 TGTGCCAGCAGCTCGCCGACAGGAAGCTCCTACAATGAGCAGTTCTTC CASSSPTGSSYNEQFF
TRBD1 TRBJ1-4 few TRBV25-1 TGTGCCAGCGGGCCGACAGGGCCCAGCGAAAAACTGTTTTTT CASGPTGPSEKLFF